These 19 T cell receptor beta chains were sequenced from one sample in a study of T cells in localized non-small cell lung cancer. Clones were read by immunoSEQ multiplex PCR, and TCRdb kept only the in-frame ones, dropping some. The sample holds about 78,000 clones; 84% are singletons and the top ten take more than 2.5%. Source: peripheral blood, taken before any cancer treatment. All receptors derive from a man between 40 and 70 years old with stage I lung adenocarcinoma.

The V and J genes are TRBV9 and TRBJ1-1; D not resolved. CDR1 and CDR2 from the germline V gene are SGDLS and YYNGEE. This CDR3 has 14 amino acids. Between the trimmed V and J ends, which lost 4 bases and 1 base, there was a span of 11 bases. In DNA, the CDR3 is TGTGCCAGCAGCACGATGACAACGAACACTGAAGCTTTCTTT. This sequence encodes CASSTMTTNTEAFF. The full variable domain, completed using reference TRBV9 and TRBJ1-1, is DSGVTQTPKHLITATGQRVTLRCSPRSGDLSVYWYQQSLDQGLQFLIQYYNGEERAKGNILERFSAQQFPDLHSELNLSSLELGDSALYFCASSTMTTNTEAFFGQGTRLTVV.

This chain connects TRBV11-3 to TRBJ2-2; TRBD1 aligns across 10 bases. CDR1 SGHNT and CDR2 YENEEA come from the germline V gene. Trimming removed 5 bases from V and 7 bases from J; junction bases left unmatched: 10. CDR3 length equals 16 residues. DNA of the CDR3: TGTGCCAGCAGCGCTCGACAGGGGGCACGGGGCGGGGAGCTGTTTTTT. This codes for CASSARQGARGGELFF. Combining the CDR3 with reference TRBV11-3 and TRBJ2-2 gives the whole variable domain EAGVVQSPRYKIIEKKQPVAFWCNPISGHNTLYWYLQNLGQGPELLIRYENEEAVDDSQLPKDRFSAERLKGVDSTLKIQPAELGDSAVYLCASSARQGARGGELFFGEGSRLTVL.

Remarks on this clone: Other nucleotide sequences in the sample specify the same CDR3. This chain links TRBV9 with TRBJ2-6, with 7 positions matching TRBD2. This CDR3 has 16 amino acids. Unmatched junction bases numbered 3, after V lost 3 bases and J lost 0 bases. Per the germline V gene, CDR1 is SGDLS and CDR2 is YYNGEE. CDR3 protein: CASSAGGSSGANVLTF. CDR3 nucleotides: TGTGCCAGCAGCGCCGGGGGGAGCTCTGGGGCCAACGTCCTGACTTTC. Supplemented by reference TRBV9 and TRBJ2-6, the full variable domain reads DSGVTQTPKHLITATGQRVTLRCSPRSGDLSVYWYQQSLDQGLQFLIQYYNGEERAKGNILERFSAQQFPDLHSELNLSSLELGDSALYFCASSAGGSSGANVLTFGAGSRLTVL.

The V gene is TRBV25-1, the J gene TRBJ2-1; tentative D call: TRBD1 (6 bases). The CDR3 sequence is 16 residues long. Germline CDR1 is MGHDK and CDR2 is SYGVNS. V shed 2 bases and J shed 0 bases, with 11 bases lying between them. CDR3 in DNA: TGTGCCAGCAGTGAACTTGTAGGGGGCTCCTACAATGAGCAGTTCTTC. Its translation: CASSELVGGSYNEQFF.

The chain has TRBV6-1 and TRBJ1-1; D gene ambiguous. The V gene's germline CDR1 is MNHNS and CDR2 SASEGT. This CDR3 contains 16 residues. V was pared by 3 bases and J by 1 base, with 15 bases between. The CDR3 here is CASSDWRGTRNTEAFF. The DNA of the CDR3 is TGTGCCAGCAGTGACTGGCGAGGAACCCGGAACACTGAAGCTTTCTTT.

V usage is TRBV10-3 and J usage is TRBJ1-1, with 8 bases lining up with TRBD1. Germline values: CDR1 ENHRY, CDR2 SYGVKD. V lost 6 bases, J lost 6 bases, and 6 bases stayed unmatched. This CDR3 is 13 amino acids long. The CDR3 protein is CAIRTLQGAEAFF. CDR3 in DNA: TGTGCCATCAGGACGCTACAGGGGGCTGAAGCTTTCTTT.

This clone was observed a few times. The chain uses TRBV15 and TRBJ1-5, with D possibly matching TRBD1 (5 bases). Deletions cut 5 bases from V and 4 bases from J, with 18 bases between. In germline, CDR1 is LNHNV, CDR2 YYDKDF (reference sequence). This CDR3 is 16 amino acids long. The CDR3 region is CATSLGAHEGNQPQHF. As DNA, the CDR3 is TGTGCCACCAGCCTAGGGGCACACGAGGGAAATCAGCCCCAGCATTTT.

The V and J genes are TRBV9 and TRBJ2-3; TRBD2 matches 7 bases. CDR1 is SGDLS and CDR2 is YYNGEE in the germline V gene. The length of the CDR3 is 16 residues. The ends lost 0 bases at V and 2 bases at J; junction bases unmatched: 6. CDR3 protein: CASSVVASGTTDTQYF. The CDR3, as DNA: TGTGCCAGCAGCGTAGTTGCTAGCGGTACCACAGATACGCAGTATTTT.

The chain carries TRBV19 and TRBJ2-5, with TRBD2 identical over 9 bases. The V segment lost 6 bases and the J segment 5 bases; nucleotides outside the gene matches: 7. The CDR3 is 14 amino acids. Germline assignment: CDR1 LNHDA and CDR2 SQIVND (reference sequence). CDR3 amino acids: CASRMSGGHETQYF. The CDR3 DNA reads TGTGCCAGTAGAATGAGCGGGGGGCATGAGACCCAGTACTTC.

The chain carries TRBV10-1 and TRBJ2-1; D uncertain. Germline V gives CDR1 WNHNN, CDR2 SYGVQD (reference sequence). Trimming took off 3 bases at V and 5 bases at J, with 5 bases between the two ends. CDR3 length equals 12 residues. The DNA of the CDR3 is TGCGCCAGCAGTGATACTCACAATGAGCAGTTCTTC. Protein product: CASSDTHNEQFF.

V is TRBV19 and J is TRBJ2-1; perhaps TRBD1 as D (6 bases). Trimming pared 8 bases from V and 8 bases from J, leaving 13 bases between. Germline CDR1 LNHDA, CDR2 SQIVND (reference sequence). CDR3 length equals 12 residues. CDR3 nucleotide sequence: TGTGCCAGTCTCCCCGAGGGGGATGAGCAGTTCTTC. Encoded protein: CASLPEGDEQFF. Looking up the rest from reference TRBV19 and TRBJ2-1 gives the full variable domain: DGGITQSPKYLFRKEGQNVTLSCEQNLNHDAMYWYRQDPGQGLRLIYYSQIVNDFQKGDIAEGYSVSREKKESFPLTVTSAQKNPTAFYLCASLPEGDEQFFGPGTRLTVL.

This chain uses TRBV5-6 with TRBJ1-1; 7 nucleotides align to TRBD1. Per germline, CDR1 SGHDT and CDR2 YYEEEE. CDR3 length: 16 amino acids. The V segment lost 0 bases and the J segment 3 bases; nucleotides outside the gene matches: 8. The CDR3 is CASSLDRGRWDTEAFF. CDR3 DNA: TGTGCCAGCAGCTTGGACAGGGGCAGGTGGGACACTGAAGCTTTCTTT.

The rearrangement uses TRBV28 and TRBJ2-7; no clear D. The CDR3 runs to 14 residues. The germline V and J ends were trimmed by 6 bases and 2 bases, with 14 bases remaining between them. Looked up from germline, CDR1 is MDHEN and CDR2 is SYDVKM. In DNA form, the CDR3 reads TGTGCCAGCAGGTCGAGGACGGCCCCCTACGAGCAGTACTTC. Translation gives CASRSRTAPYEQYF.

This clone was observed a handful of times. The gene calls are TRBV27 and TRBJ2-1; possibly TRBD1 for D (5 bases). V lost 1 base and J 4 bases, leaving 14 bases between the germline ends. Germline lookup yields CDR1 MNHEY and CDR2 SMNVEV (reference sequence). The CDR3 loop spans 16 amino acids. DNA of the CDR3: TGTGCCAGCAGTTTATACGTGTCGACAGATTACAATGAGCAGTTCTTC. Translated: CASSLYVSTDYNEQFF.

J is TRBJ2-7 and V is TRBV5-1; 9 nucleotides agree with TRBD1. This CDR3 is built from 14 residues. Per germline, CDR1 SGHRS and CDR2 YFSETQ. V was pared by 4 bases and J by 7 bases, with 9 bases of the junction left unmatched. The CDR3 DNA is TGCGCCAGCAGCGCCGGGACAGGGCGTCTGGAGCAGTACTTC. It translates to CASSAGTGRLEQYF.

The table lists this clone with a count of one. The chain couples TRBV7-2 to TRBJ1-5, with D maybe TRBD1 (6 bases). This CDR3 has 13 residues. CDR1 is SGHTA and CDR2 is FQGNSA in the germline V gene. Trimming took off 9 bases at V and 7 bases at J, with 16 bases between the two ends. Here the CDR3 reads CASARGASQPQHF. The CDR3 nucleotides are TGTGCCAGTGCGAGGGGGGCTTCACAGCCCCAGCATTTT.

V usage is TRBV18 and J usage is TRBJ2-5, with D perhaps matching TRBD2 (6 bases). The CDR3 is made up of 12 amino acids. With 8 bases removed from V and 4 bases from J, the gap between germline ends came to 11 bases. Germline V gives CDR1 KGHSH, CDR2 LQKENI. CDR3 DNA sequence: TGTGCCAGCAGACCCGGGGGAGAGACCCAGTACTTC. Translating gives CASRPGGETQYF.

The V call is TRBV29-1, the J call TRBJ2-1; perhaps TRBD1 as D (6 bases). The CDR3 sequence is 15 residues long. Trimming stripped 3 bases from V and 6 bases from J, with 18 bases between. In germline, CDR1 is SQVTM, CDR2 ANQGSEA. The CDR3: CSVDMGGTFLNEQFF. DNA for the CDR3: TGCAGCGTTGACATGGGTGGGACATTTCTCAATGAGCAGTTCTTC.

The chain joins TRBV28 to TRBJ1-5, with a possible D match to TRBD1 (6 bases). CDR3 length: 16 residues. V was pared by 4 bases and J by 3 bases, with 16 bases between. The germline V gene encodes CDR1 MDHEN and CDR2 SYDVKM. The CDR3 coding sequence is TGTGCCAGCAGTTCGACTAGGCAGGGGTACAATCAGCCCCAGCATTTT. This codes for CASSSTRQGYNQPQHF. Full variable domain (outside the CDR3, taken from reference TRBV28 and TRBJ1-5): DVKVTQSSRYLVKRTGEKVFLECVQDMDHENMFWYRQDPGLGLRLIYFSYDVKMKEKGDIPEGYSVSREKKERFSLILESASTNQTSMYLCASSSTRQGYNQPQHFGDGTRLSIL.